These T cell receptor beta chains were read from a single sample in a study of beta chain features in type 1 diabetes. TCRdb keeps only in-frame clones here, not all; method: immunoSEQ multiplex PCR. This sample has around 250,000 clones; 13% to 15% occur once, and the top ten carry around 0.03%. The sample comprised naive CD4+ T cells from blood. These receptors came from a woman in her thirties or forties in good health. The CDR3 runs from the conserved cysteine through the conserved F or W.

cdr3_aa | j_call | v_call
CASSQVTVDEQYF | TRBJ2-7 | TRBV4-2
CASSPLGGTYEQYF | . | TRBV7-9
CASSLSGVYRDTQYF | TRBJ2-3 | TRBV5-1
CASSAGPGGEAFF | TRBJ1-1 | TRBV6-4
CASSLTGATLYF | TRBJ1-3 | TRBV7-9
CASSPDRDGEKLFF | TRBJ1-4 | TRBV5-1
CASSLTVGRAGYEQYF | TRBJ2-7 | TRBV5-1
CASSRGDYEQYF | TRBJ2-7 | TRBV28
CASSLGGGSSYEQYF | TRBJ2-7 | TRBV7-6
CASTPIAGRSGGYTF | TRBJ1-2 | TRBV27
CASSFGQGGSPLHF | TRBJ1-6 | TRBV7-2
CASSWGDRGGISPLHF | TRBJ1-6 | TRBV5-4
CASRMSGWNTEAFF | TRBJ1-1 | TRBV18
CASSPGGTLVSNQPQHF | TRBJ1-5 | TRBV7-9
CASSVSGQETQYF | TRBJ2-5 | TRBV6-1
CASRVQGMNTEAFF | TRBJ1-1 | TRBV5-1
CASTVEGGGEQYF | TRBJ2-7 | TRBV2
CASSRQGDQAFF | TRBJ1-1 | TRBV6-6
CASSTDRPNNSPLHF | TRBJ1-6 | TRBV5-1
CASSPLGGVTQYF | TRBJ2-5 | TRBV7-2
CASSLISGVDTQYF | TRBJ2-3 | TRBV7-2
CASNRGQYSGYTF | TRBJ1-2 | TRBV2
CASSPSGSPYEQYF | TRBJ2-7 | TRBV7-2
CASSVSETQYF | TRBJ2-5 | TRBV7-2
CASIRPGEQYF | TRBJ2-7 | TRBV2
CASSGQPGNTIYF | TRBJ1-3 | TRBV21-1
CASSLGPGYNSPLHF | TRBJ1-6 | TRBV11-2
CASSYRTSGGSSTDTQYF | TRBJ2-3 | TRBV5-1
CASSQEFDGLAGETQYF | TRBJ2-5 | TRBV4-1
CASSLGSGGAITKNIQYF | TRBJ2-4 | TRBV11-2
CASSSRSRGSGYTF | TRBJ1-2 | TRBV11-2
CASSVEAGANYGYTF | TRBJ1-2 | TRBV9
CASSGQGRSEQYF | TRBJ2-7 | TRBV6-5
CASSLAGTEETQYF | TRBJ2-5 | TRBV5-1
CASSSGLNTEAFF | TRBJ1-1 | TRBV19
CASSQDRALVGYTF | TRBJ1-2 | TRBV18
CASSPRQGTLYF | TRBJ2-5 | TRBV27
CASRFRGTYGWELFF | TRBJ2-2 | TRBV6-5
CASSMGTSGTNEQFF | TRBJ2-1 | TRBV19
CASNRDRGYNEQFF | TRBJ2-1 | TRBV5-8
CASSGRGTVHYEQYF | TRBJ2-7 | TRBV19
CASSVVGADTEAFF | TRBJ1-1 | TRBV9